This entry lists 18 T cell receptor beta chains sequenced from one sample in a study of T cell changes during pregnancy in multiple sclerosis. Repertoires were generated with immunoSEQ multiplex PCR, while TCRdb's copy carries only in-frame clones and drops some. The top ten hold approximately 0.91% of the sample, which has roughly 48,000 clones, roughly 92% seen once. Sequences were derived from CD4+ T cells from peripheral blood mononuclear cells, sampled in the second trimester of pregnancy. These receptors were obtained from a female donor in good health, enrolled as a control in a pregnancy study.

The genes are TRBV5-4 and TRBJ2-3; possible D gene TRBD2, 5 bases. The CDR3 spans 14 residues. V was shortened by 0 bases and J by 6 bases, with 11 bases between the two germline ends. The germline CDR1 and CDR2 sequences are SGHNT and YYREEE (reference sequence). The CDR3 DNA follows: TGTGCCAGCAGCTTGGCTAGCCCGGAGGATACGCAGTATTTT. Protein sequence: CASSLASPEDTQYF.

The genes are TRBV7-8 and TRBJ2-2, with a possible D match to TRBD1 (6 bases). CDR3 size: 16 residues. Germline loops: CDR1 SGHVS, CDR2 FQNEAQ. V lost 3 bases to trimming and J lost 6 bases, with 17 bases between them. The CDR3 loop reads CASSLGHRQAAGELFF. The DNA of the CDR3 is TGTGCCAGCAGCTTGGGACATCGACAGGCGGCCGGGGAGCTGTTTTTT.

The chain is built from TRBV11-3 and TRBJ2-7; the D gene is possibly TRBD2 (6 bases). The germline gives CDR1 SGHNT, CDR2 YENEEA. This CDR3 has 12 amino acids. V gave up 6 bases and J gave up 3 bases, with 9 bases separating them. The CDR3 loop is CASSQAGYEQYF. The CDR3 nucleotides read TGTGCCAGCAGTCAAGCGGGCTACGAGCAGTACTTC.

The CDR3 DNA sequence: TGTGCCAGCAGCCAACTACAGGGGAATGAAAAACTGTTTTTT. It specifies CASSQLQGNEKLFF. This chain links TRBV16 with TRBJ1-4; 7 bases are shared with TRBD1. The CDR3 is 14 amino acids. Germline CDR1 reads KGHSY; CDR2 reads FQNENV. Germline trimming cut 2 bases from V and 5 bases from J; bases unmatched to any gene: 2.

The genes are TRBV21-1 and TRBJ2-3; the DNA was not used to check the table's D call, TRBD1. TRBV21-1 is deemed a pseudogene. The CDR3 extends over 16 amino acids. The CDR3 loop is CASSKEGGGRVDTQYF. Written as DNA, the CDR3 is TGTGCCAGCAGCAAAGAAGGAGGGGGCCGCGTAGATACGCAGTATTTT.

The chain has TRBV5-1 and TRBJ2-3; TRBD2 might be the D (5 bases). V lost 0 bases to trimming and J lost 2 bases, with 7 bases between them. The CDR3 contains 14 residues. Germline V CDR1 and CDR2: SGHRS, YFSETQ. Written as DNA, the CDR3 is TGCGCCAGCAGCTTGGCCGGGATCACAGATACGCAGTATTTT. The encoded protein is CASSLAGITDTQYF.

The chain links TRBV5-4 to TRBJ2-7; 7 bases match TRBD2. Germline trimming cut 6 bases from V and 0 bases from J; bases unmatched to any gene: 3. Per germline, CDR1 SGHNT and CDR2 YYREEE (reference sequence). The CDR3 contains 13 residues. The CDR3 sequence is CASTTSDSYEQYF. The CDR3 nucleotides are TGTGCCAGCACTACTAGCGACTCCTACGAGCAGTACTTC.

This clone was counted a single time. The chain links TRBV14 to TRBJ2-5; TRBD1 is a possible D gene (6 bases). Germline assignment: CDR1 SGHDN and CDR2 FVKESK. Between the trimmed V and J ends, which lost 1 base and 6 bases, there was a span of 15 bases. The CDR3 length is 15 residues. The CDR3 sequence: CASSQALQGWQTQYF. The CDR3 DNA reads TGTGCCAGCAGCCAAGCGCTACAGGGATGGCAGACCCAGTACTTC.

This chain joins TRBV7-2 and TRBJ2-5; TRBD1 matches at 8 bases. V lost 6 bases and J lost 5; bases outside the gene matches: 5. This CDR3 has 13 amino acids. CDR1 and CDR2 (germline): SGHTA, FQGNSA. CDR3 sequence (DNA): TGTGCCAGCAGTTCACACAGGGGGGAGACCCAGTACTTC. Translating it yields CASSSHRGETQYF.

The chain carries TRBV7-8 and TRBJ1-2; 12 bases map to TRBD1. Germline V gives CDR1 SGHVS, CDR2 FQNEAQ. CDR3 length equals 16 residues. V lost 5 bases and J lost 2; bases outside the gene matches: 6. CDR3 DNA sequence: TGTGCCAGCAGCGGGGACAGGGGGCGTGGGAACTATGGCTACACCTTC. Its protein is CASSGDRGRGNYGYTF.

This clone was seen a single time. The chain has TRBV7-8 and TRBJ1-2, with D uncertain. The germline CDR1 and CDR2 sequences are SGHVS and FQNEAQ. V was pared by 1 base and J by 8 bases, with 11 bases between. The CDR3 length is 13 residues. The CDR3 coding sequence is TGTGCCAGCAGCTTAGATTTACCGGTGGGCTACACCTTC. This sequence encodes CASSLDLPVGYTF.

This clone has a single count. CDR3 in amino acids: CASSLVPGQGAEQYF. DNA of the CDR3: TGTGCCAGCAGCTTAGTCCCGGGACAGGGGGCCGAGCAGTACTTC. This rearrangement joins TRBV11-2 to TRBJ2-7, with 12 bases that match TRBD1. From germline, CDR1 is SGHAT and CDR2 FQNNGV. CDR3 length equals 15 residues. The J segment lost 6 bases and the V segment lost 1 base, leaving 4 bases of the junction unmatched.

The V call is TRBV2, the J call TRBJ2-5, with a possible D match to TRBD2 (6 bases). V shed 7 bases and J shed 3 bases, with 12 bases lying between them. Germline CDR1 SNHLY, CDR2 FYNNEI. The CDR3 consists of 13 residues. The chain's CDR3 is CASTRREEETQYF. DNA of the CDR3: TGTGCCAGCACTCGGCGGGAAGAAGAGACCCAGTACTTC.

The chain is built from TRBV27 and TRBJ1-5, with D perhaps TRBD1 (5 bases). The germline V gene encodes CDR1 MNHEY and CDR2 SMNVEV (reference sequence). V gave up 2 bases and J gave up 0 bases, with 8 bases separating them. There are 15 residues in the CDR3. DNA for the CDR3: TGTGCCAGCAGTTTAGTAGGGGCTAGCAATCAGCCCCAGCATTTT. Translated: CASSLVGASNQPQHF.

Written as DNA, the CDR3 is TGCAGCGTTCTTCAGCGGGAGGGCCAGAATGAGCAGTTCTTC. Amino acid sequence: CSVLQREGQNEQFF. This sequence joins TRBV29-1 and TRBJ2-1; 10 bases are a match to TRBD2. Germline trimming cut 5 bases from V and 7 bases from J; bases unmatched to any gene: 8. Germline CDR1 is SQVTM and CDR2 is ANQGSEA. The CDR3 sequence is 14 residues long.

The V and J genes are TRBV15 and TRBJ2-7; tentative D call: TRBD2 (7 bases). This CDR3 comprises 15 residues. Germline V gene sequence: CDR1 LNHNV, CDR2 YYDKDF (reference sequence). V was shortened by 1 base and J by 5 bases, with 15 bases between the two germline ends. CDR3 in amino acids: CATSRGEGGDNEQYF. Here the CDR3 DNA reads TGTGCCACCAGCAGAGGTGAGGGAGGGGACAACGAGCAGTACTTC.

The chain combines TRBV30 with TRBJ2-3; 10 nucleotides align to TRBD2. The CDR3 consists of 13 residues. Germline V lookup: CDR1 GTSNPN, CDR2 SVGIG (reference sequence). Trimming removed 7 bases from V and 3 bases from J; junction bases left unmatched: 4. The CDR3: CAFSAGGTDTQYF. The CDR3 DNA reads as TGTGCCTTCTCAGCGGGAGGGACAGATACGCAGTATTTT.

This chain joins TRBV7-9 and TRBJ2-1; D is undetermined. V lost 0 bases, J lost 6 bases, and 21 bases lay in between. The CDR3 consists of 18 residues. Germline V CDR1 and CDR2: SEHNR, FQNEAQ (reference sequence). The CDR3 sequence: CASSLAYSLSPPANEQFF. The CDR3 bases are TGTGCCAGCAGCTTAGCTTACTCCCTTAGTCCTCCTGCCAATGAGCAGTTCTTC.